These 7 T cell receptor beta chains share one sample of origin, sequenced in a study of CD8+CD57+ T cells in acquired aplastic anemia. Sequencing was done on patients that had shown CD8+CD57+ cell expansion by flow cytometry. Profiling of TCR beta VDJ combinations and CDR3 sequences used genomic DNA as template. TCRdb re-analysed the reads in MiXCR, keeping a single row per CDR3 protein. The data hold roughly 250,000 distinct CDR3 sequences, with 65% to 90% observed a single time. Sequenced sample: sorted CD4+, CD8+, or CD8+CD57+ T cells (not recorded which) from PBMCs. The receptor set was obtained from a human donor with aplastic anemia.

Notes on this clonotype: The junction shows a germline mismatch at one end, possibly a read error. J is TRBJ1-6 and V is TRBV2; D gene ambiguous. Germline CDR1 SNHLY, CDR2 FYNNEI. The CDR3 sequence is 16 residues long. The CDR3 DNA reads as TGTGCCAGCAGTGTTGGCGGGGTAGCTGAAGCTTTCTTTCGACAATTT. Its protein product is CASSVGGVAEAFFRQF.

The gene calls are TRBV7-9 and TRBJ2-1; D remains unclear. CDR1 SEHNR and CDR2 FQNEAQ come from the germline V gene (reference sequence). The V gene lost 0 bases and the J gene lost 13 bases, with 22 bases spanning the gap. The length of the CDR3 is 16 residues. For the CDR3, the DNA is TGTGCCAGCAGCTTAGCGGGCGGCTACGGTGCCAACGTCCAGTTCTTC. Protein: CASSLAGGYGANVQFF.

To note about this clonotype: Since no conserved phenylalanine or tryptophan closes the CDR3, a read error is the likely cause. No DNA is shown, since the ends of the CDR3 on it are uncertain; the CDR3 is the one TCRdb lists. The V and J genes are TRBV7-2 and TRBJ2-2; the table's D gene call, TRBD1, was not cross checked with the DNA. Termini included, the CDR3 measures 13 amino acids. Germline CDR1 is SGHTA and CDR2 is FQGNSA. The CDR3 reads CASSSDPAGAALS.

The chain couples TRBV2 to TRBJ2-7; D not certain. This CDR3 has 11 amino acids. Trimming left V 5 bases short and J 4 bases short, with 6 bases between. Looked up from germline, CDR1 is SNHLY and CDR2 is FYNNEI. The CDR3 loop reads CASSKGYEQYF. The CDR3 DNA sequence: TGTGCCAGCAGTAAGGGTTACGAGCAGTACTTC.

The V gene is TRBV9, the J gene TRBJ2-3; 8 bases map to TRBD1. CDR3 length equals 15 residues. CDR1 and CDR2 from the germline V gene are SGDLS and YYNGEE. Losses at the gene ends were 0 bases for V and 11 bases for J; bases not matched to a gene: 11. The CDR3 loop is CASSVVVGTGEWQYF. The CDR3 DNA follows: TGTGCCAGCAGCGTAGTAGTGGGGACAGGCGAATGGCAGTATTTT. Looking up the rest from reference TRBV9 and TRBJ2-3 gives the full variable domain: DSGVTQTPKHLITATGQRVTLRCSPRSGDLSVYWYQQSLDQGLQFLIQYYNGEERAKGNILERFSAQQFPDLHSELNLSSLELGDSALYFCASSVVVGTGEWQYFGPGTRLTVL.

V gene TRBV7-8 combines with J gene TRBJ2-1, with TRBD2 matching over 7 bases. The V gene end was trimmed by 2 bases and the J gene end by 7 bases; junction bases not matched to a gene: 8. Germline V CDR1 and CDR2: SGHVS, FQNEAQ. The CDR3 spans 15 residues. The CDR3 nucleotides are TGTGCCAGCAGCTTACGGGTAGCGGGCGATAATGAGCAGTTCTTC. Protein sequence: CASSLRVAGDNEQFF.

This clonotype was counted once. The chain recombines TRBV7-8 with TRBJ2-7; weak D call: TRBD2 (5 bases). The V end lost 3 bases, the J end lost 1 base, and 22 bases lay between the germline ends. The germline V gene encodes CDR1 SGHVS and CDR2 FQNEAQ. The CDR3 runs to 18 residues. The CDR3 loop is CASSFPGDRTALSYEQYV. In DNA, the CDR3 is TGTGCCAGCAGCTTTCCTGGAGACCGGACTGCGCTTTCCTACGAGCAGTACGTC.